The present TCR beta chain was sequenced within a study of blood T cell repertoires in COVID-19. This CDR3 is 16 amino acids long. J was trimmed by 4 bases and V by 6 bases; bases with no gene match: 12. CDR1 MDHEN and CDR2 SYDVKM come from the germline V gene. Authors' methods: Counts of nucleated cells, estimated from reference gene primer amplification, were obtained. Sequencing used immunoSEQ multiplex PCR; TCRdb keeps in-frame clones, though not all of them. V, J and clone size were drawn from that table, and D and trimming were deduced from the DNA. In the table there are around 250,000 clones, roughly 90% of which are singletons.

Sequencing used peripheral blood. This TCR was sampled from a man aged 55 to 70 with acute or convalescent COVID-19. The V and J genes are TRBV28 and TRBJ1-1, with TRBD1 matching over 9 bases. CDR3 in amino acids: CASRPTQGARTTEAFF. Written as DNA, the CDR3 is TGTGCCAGCAGACCAACACAGGGGGCGAGGACCACTGAAGCTTTCTTT. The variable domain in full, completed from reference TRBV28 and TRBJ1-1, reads DVKVTQSSRYLVKRTGEKVFLECVQDMDHENMFWYRQDPGLGLRLIYFSYDVKMKEKGDIPEGYSVSREKKERFSLILESASTNQTSMYLCASRPTQGARTTEAFFGQGTRLTVV.